The subject of this entry is one TCR beta chain. The length of the CDR3 is 13 residues. Germline CDR1 and CDR2: SGDLS and YYNGEE. V dropped 4 bases and J dropped 3 bases, with 11 bases sitting between them. This sample is drawn from a study of control samples from healthy donors and cancer patients. The protocol was immunoSEQ multiplex PCR, while the TCRdb copy is restricted to in-frame clones and leaves out a portion. The repertoire includes tens of thousands of clones, about 90% of them detected once, and under 2.5% sits in the top ten. The sample consisted of PBMCs. The clonotype originates from a woman aged 60-75 years with head and neck cancer. The rearrangement joins TRBV9 to TRBJ2-7, with D perhaps TRBD1 (6 bases). CDR3 bases: TGTGCCAGCAGCCTAAGGGACAACTACGAGCAGTACTTC. Its translation: CASSLRDNYEQYF. The variable domain in full, completed from reference TRBV9 and TRBJ2-7, reads DSGVTQTPKHLITATGQRVTLRCSPRSGDLSVYWYQQSLDQGLQFLIQYYNGEERAKGNILERFSAQQFPDLHSELNLSSLELGDSALYFCASSLRDNYEQYFGPGTRLTVT.